A single sample is the source of the 14 T cell receptor beta chains below, sequenced in a study of cytomegalovirus exposure and HLA in healthy donors. The data were produced by immunoSEQ multiplex PCR, yet TCRdb's version contains in-frame clones alone and is incomplete. This table has about 110,000 clones, about nine tenths appearing once. The sequencing input was PBMCs. These receptors were taken from a woman younger than 30 in good health and CMV-seronegative.

The J gene is TRBJ2-3, the V gene TRBV29-1; 12 bases agree with TRBD2. V trimming: 4 bases; J trimming: 3 bases; junction bases outside the gene matches: 8. Germline lookup yields CDR1 SQVTM and CDR2 ANQGSEA. The CDR3 contains 16 residues. The CDR3 nucleotides are TGCAGCGTTGGGCCTAGCGGGGGGGCCGGGACAGATACGCAGTATTTT. Protein: CSVGPSGGAGTDTQYF.

The chain uses TRBV5-1 and TRBJ1-1, with TRBD1 matching over 9 bases. Per germline, CDR1 SGHRS and CDR2 YFSETQ. The length of the CDR3 is 17 residues. After removal of 3 bases from V and 3 bases from J, the junction contained 12 bases not matched to a gene. CDR3 nucleotides: TGCGCCAGCAGCTCCAGTACAGGGGGCGCAGGCGACACTGAAGCTTTCTTT. Amino acid sequence: CASSSSTGGAGDTEAFF.

The chain combines TRBV27 with TRBJ1-1, with 10 bases lining up with TRBD1. The CDR3 sequence is 14 residues long. J gave up 2 bases and V 6 bases, and 3 bases lay outside the gene matches. Germline V lookup: CDR1 MNHEY, CDR2 SMNVEV (reference sequence). CDR3 sequence (DNA): TGTGCCAGCAGGGGACAGGGGTTTAACACTGAAGCTTTCTTT. This codes for CASRGQGFNTEAFF.

J is TRBJ1-1 and V is TRBV30; the D gene is possibly TRBD1 (6 bases). CDR3 length: 14 amino acids. Trimming stripped 2 bases from V and 1 base from J, with 11 bases between. Germline CDR1 GTSNPN, CDR2 SVGIG (reference sequence). CDR3 nucleotide sequence: TGTGCCTGGAGTACAGGGTTCGGGAACACTGAAGCTTTCTTT. Amino acid sequence: CAWSTGFGNTEAFF.

The rearrangement uses TRBV4-2 and TRBJ2-2; 8 positions agree with TRBD2. V shed 3 bases, J shed 0 bases, and the junction held 0 bases outside the gene matches. Germline V gives CDR1 LGHNA, CDR2 YNFKEQ. The CDR3 has 15 residues. CDR3 in amino acids: CASSQGLANTGELFF. CDR3 DNA: TGTGCCAGCAGCCAGGGACTAGCGAACACCGGGGAGCTGTTTTTT.

The chain carries TRBV19 and TRBJ1-5; D remains ambiguous. The CDR3 is 15 amino acids. Germline CDR1 reads LNHDA; CDR2 reads SQIVND (reference sequence). V was clipped by 4 bases and J by 4 bases, with 14 bases between them. CDR3 bases: TGTGCCAGTAGTACGTATTTCGGTGCGAATCAGCCCCAGCATTTT. The encoded protein is CASSTYFGANQPQHF.

This chain connects TRBV15 to TRBJ2-7; 8 nucleotides match TRBD1. The CDR3 is 15 residues long. V lost 1 base to trimming and J lost 2 bases; unmatched junction nucleotides: 4. Germline CDR1 and CDR2: LNHNV and YYDKDF (reference sequence). The DNA for the CDR3 is TGTGCCACCAGCAGAGGACAGGGGCGGGCCTACGAGCAGTACTTC. Protein product: CATSRGQGRAYEQYF.

The V and J genes are TRBV5-4 and TRBJ1-6; tentative D call: TRBD1 (6 bases). The germline V gene has CDR1 SGHNT and CDR2 YYREEE (reference sequence). The CDR3 is made up of 16 amino acids. The V and J ends lost 0 bases and 10 bases respectively, with 17 bases between them. CDR3 sequence reads: CASSLERGHFRSPLHF. In DNA form, the CDR3 reads TGTGCCAGCAGCTTGGAGCGGGGACACTTTCGGTCACCCCTCCACTTT.

The CDR3 loop reads CASSGSIGELFF. CDR3 nucleotides: TGTGCCAGCAGCGGGAGCATCGGGGAGCTGTTTTTT. The chain has TRBV7-6 and TRBJ2-2, with D maybe TRBD2 (5 bases). From germline, CDR1 is SGHVS and CDR2 FNYEAQ. V lost 5 bases and J lost 7, with 8 bases in between. This CDR3 has 12 amino acids.

DNA for the CDR3: TGTGCCAGCAGCAGGCGGACAGGAGGGCATGGCTACACCTTC. Protein sequence: CASSRRTGGHGYTF. V usage is TRBV9 and J usage is TRBJ1-2; 7 nucleotides align to TRBD1. CDR1 is SGDLS, CDR2 YYNGEE, per germline. The CDR3 runs to 14 residues. The trim removed 4 bases at V and 6 bases at J, leaving 9 bases unmatched.

The rearrangement joins TRBV2 to TRBJ1-5; TRBD1 might be the D (5 bases). The germline V gene has CDR1 SNHLY and CDR2 FYNNEI. V was trimmed by 9 bases and J by 4 bases, leaving 19 bases between them. CDR3 length equals 15 residues. In DNA form, the CDR3 reads TGTGCCAGTGGCGAGACAGTAGTTTTTAATCAGCCCCAGCATTTT. Amino acid sequence: CASGETVVFNQPQHF. Drawing the rest from reference TRBV2 and TRBJ1-5, the complete variable domain is EPEVTQTPSHQVTQMGQEVILRCVPISNHLYFYWYRQILGQKVEFLVSFYNNEISEKSEIFDDQFSVERPDGSNFTLKIRSTKLEDSAMYFCASGETVVFNQPQHFGDGTRLSIL.

This clone was detected once. The chain has TRBV7-9 and TRBJ1-6; a possible D gene is TRBD1 (5 bases). Trimming left V 5 bases short and J 15 bases short, with 20 bases between. Looked up from germline, CDR1 is SEHNR and CDR2 is FQNEAQ (reference sequence). This CDR3 has 14 amino acids. The CDR3 loop reads CASSPAGGEANLHF. CDR3 sequence (DNA): TGTGCCAGCAGCCCCGCCGGGGGAGAGGCTAACCTCCACTTT.

V is TRBV6-1 and J is TRBJ1-3, with TRBD1 identical over 9 bases. Germline CDR1 MNHNS, CDR2 SASEGT. The junction had 4 bases not matched to a gene; V was cut back by 6 bases and J by 4 bases. The CDR3 runs to 14 residues. The CDR3 DNA reads TGTGCCAGCAGGGGGACAGGGAGAGGAAACACCATATATTTT. As protein: CASRGTGRGNTIYF.

The CDR3 sequence: CASSAQGAQNEKLFF. CDR3 nucleotide sequence: TGTGCCAGCAGCGCACAGGGGGCGCAAAATGAAAAACTGTTTTTT. The chain carries TRBV7-2 and TRBJ1-4; TRBD1 matches at 9 bases. Germline V lookup: CDR1 SGHTA, CDR2 FQGNSA. The V and J ends lost 5 bases and 5 bases, in that order; junction bases with no gene match: 6. The CDR3 is made up of 15 amino acids.